This record covers a single T cell receptor (beta chain). Its antigen is not identified. This sample was taken from a study of shared clonotypes between healthy human individuals. Whole-study findings and limits: Sampling covered blood only; tissue repertoires likely differ. Naive CD4 clonotypes overlapped across several donors at around 4.7%.

Deep was the level at which the assay was run. The authors loaded roughly 180 ng DNA, roughly 33,000 T cell genomes, into sorted-subset replicate PCRs. The repertoire was sequenced with immunoSEQ multiplex PCR; TCRdb's copy has only in-frame clones and lacks some. The sample has approximately 1.5 million clones, approximately 98% seen once. The sample consisted of naive CD4+ T cells sorted from blood. Subset denoted: CD45RA+ positively selected. The clonotype comes from a man aged 25-40 years in good health.

The CDR3 nucleotides read TGTGCCAGCAGCTTAGGTGCAGCAATGAACACTGAAGCTTTCTTT. This translates into CASSLGAAMNTEAFF. The chain joins TRBV7-6 to TRBJ1-1, with no clear D. Germline CDR1 SGHVS, CDR2 FNYEAQ. V lost 1 base and J 0 bases, leaving 9 bases between the germline ends. This CDR3 spans 15 amino acids.